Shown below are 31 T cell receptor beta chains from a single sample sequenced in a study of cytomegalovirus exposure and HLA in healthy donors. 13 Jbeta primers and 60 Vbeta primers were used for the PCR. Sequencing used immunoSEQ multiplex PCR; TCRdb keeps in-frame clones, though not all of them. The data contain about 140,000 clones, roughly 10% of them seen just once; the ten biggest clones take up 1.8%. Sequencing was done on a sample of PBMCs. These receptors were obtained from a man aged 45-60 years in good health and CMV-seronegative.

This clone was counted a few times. Here the CDR3 reads CAWSAWSGSYFSYGYTF. The CDR3 DNA reads as TGTGCCTGGAGTGCCTGGTCGGGGTCCTACTTCTCCTATGGCTACACCTTC. The chain carries TRBV30 and TRBJ1-2; D is unresolved. From germline, CDR1 is GTSNPN and CDR2 SVGIG (reference sequence). This CDR3 is built from 17 residues. Trimming left V 1 base short and J 4 bases short, with 22 bases between. Based on the CDR3 plus reference TRBV30 and TRBJ1-2, the full variable domain is SQTIHQWPATLVQPVGSPLSLECTVEGTSNPNLYWYRQAAGRGLQLLFYSVGIGQISSEVPQNLSASRPQDRQFILSSKKLLLSDSGFYLCAWSAWSGSYFSYGYTFGSGTRLTVV.

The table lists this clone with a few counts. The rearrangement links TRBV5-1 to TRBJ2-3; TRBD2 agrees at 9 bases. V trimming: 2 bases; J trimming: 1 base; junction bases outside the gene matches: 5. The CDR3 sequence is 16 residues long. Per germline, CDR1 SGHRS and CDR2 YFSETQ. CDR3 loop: CASSFSGGRGTDTQYF. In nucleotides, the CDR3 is TGCGCCAGCAGCTTTAGTGGCGGGAGGGGCACAGATACGCAGTATTTT.

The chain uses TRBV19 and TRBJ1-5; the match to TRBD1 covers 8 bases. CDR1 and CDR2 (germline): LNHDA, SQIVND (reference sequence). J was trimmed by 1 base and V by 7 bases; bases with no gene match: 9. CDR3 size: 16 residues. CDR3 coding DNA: TGTGCCAGTACCCTAGGACAGGGTCGGAGCAATCAGCCCCAGCATTTT. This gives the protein CASTLGQGRSNQPQHF.

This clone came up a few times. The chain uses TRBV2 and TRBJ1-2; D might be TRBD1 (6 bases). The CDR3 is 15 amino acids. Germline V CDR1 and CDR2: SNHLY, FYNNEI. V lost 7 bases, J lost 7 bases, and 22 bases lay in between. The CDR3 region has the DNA TGTGCCAGCACCGGGGGGGGCGTGGGATCGGGTGGCTACACCTTC. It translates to CASTGGGVGSGGYTF.

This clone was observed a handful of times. This chain's CDR3 is CASSFPGAMSNYGYTF. The CDR3 nucleotides are TGTGCCAGCAGTTTCCCAGGGGCGATGAGCAACTATGGCTACACCTTC. The genes are TRBV28 and TRBJ1-2, with a weak D call TRBD1 (6 bases). Per germline, CDR1 MDHEN and CDR2 SYDVKM. V lost 3 bases and J 2 bases, leaving 16 bases between the germline ends. This CDR3 has 16 amino acids.

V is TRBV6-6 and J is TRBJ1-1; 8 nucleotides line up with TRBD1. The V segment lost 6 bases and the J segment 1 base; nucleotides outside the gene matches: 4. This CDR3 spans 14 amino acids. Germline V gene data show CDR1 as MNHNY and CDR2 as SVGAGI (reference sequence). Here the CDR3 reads CASRDRVGNTEAFF. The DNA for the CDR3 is TGTGCCAGCAGGGACAGGGTGGGGAACACTGAAGCTTTCTTT.

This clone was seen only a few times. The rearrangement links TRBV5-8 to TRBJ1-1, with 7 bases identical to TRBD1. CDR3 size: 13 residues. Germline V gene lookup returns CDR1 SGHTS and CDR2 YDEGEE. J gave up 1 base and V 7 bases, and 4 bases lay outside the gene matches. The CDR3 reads CASPGQQNTEAFF. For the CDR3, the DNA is TGTGCCAGCCCGGGACAGCAGAACACTGAAGCTTTCTTT.

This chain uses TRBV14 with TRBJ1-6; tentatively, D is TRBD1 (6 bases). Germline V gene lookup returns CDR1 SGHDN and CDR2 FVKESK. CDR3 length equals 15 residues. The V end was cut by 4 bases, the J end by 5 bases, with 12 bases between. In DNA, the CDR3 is TGTGCCAGCAGCCTTAGGACAGCTGATAATTCACCCCTCCACTTT. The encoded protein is CASSLRTADNSPLHF.

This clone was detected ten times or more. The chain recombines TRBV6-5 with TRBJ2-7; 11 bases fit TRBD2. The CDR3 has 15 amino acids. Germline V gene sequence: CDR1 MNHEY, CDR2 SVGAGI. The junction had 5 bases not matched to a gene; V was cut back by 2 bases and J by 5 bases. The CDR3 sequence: CASSYQVAGGNEQYF. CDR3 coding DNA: TGTGCCAGCAGTTACCAGGTAGCGGGAGGGAACGAGCAGTACTTC.

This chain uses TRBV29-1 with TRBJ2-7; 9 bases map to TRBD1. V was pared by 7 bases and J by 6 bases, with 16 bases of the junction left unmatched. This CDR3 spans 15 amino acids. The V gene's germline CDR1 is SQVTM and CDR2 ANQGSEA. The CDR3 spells CSARTGTGFLSEQYF. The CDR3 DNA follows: TGCAGCGCCCGAACCGGGACAGGGTTTCTTTCCGAGCAGTACTTC.

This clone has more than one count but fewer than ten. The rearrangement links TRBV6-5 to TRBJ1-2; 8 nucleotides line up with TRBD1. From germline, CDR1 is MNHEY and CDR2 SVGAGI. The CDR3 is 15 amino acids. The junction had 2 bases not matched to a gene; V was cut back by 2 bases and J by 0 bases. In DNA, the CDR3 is TGTGCCAGCAGTTACAACAGGGGGTCTAACTATGGCTACACCTTC. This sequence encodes CASSYNRGSNYGYTF.

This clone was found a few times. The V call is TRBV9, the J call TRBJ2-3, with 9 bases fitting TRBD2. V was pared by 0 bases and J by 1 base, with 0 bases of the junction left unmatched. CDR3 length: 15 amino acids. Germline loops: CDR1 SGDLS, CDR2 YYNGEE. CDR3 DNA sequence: TGTGCCAGCAGCGTAGTAGCGGGGGGCACAGATACGCAGTATTTT. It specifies CASSVVAGGTDTQYF. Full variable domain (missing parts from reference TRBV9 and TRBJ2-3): DSGVTQTPKHLITATGQRVTLRCSPRSGDLSVYWYQQSLDQGLQFLIQYYNGEERAKGNILERFSAQQFPDLHSELNLSSLELGDSALYFCASSVVAGGTDTQYFGPGTRLTVL.

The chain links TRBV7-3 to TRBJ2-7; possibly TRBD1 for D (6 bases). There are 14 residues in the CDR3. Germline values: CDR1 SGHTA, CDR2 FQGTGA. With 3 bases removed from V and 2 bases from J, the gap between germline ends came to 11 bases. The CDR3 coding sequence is TGTGCCAGCAGCTTGGGTGGGGGCACCTACGAGCAGTACTTC. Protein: CASSLGGGTYEQYF.

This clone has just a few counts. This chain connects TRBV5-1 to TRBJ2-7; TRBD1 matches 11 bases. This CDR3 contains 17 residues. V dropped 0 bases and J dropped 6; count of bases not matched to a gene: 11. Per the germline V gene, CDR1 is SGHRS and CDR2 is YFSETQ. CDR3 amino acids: CASSLVGQGVKLGEQYF. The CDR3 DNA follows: TGCGCCAGCAGCTTGGTGGGACAGGGGGTGAAGTTAGGCGAGCAGTACTTC.

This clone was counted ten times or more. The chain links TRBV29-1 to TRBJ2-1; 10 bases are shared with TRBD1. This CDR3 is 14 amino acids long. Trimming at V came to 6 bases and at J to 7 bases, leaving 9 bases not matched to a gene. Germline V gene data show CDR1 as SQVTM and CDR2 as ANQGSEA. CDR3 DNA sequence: TGCAGCGTCGCCGGGGGACAGGGGTCGAATGAGCAGTTCTTC. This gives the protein CSVAGGQGSNEQFF.

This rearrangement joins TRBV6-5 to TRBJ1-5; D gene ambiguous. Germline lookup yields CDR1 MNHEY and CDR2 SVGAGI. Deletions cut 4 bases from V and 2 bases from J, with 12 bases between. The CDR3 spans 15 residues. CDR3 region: CASSWRYTGNQPQHF. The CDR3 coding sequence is TGTGCCAGCAGTTGGCGGTATACTGGCAATCAGCCCCAGCATTTT.

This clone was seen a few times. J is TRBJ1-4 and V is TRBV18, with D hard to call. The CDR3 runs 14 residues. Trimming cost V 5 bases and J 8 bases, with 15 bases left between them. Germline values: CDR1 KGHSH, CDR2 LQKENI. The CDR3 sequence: CASSSGLSGEKLFF. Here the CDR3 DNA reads TGTGCCAGCTCATCGGGCCTAAGCGGCGAAAAACTGTTTTTT.

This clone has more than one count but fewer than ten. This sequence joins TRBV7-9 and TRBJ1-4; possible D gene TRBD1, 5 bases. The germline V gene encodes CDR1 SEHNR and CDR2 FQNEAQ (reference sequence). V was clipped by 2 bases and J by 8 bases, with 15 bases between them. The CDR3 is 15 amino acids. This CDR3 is CASSLRQGSIEKLFF. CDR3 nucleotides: TGTGCCAGCAGCTTAAGGCAGGGTAGTATCGAAAAACTGTTTTTT.

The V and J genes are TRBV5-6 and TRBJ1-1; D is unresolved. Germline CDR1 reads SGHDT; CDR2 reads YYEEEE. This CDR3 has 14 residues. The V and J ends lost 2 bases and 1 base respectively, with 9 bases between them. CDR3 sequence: CASSFGLSNTEAFF. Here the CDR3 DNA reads TGTGCCAGCAGCTTCGGACTCTCGAACACTGAAGCTTTCTTT.

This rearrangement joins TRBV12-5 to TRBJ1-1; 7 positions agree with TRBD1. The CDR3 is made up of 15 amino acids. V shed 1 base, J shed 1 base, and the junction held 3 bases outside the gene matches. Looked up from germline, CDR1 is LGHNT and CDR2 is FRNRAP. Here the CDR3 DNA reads TGTGCTAGTGGTTTGGACAGGGGTGGGAACACTGAAGCTTTCTTT. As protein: CASGLDRGGNTEAFF.

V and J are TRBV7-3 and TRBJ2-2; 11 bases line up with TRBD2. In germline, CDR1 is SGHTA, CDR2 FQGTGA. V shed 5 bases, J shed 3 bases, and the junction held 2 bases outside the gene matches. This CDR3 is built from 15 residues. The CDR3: CASSPLAGDTGELFF. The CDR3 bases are TGTGCCAGCAGCCCACTAGCGGGAGACACCGGGGAGCTGTTTTTT.

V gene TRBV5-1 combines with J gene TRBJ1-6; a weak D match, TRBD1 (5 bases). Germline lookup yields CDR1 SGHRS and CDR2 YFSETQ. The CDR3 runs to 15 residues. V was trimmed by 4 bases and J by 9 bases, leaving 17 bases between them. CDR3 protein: CASSNGGAQGSPLHF. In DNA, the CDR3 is TGCGCCAGCAGCAACGGCGGGGCCCAAGGTTCACCCCTCCACTTT.

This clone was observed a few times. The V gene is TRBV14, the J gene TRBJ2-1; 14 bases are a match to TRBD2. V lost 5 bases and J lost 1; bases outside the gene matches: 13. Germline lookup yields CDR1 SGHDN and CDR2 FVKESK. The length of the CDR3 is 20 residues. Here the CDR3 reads CASSARGLAGGLISYNEQFF. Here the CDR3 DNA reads TGTGCCAGCAGCGCACGAGGACTAGCGGGGGGCCTCATTTCCTACAATGAGCAGTTCTTC.

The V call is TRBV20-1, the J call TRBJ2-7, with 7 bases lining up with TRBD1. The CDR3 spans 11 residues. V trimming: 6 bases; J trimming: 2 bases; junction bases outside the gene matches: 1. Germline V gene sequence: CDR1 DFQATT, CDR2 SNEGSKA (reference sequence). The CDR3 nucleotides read TGCAGTGCGGGGACAGCCTACGAGCAGTACTTC. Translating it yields CSAGTAYEQYF.

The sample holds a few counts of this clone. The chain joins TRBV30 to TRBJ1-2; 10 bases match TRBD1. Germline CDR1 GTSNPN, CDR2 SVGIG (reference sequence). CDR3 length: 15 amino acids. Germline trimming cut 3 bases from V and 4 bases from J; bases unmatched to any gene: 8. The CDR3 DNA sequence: TGTGCCTGGAGGGTTGACAGGGGGCGAAGCTATGGCTACACCTTC. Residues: CAWRVDRGRSYGYTF.

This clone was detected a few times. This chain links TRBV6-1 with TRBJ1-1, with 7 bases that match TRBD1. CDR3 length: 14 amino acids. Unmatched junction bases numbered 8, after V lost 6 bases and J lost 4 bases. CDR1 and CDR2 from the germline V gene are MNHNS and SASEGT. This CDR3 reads CASRDTTGITEAFF. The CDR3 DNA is TGTGCCAGCAGGGATACGACAGGGATCACTGAAGCTTTCTTT.

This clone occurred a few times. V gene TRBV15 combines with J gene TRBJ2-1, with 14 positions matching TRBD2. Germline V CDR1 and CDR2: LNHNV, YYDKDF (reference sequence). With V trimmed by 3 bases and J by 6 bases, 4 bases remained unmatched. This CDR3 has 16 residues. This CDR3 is CATSRRLAGGRNEQFF. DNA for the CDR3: TGTGCCACCAGCAGGAGACTAGCGGGAGGGCGCAATGAGCAGTTCTTC.

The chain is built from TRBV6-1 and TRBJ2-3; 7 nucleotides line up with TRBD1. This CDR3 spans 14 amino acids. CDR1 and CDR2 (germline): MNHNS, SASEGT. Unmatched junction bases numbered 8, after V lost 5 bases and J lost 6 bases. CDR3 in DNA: TGTGCCAGCAGTAACAGGGGTTACGTGGATACGCAGTATTTT. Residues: CASSNRGYVDTQYF.

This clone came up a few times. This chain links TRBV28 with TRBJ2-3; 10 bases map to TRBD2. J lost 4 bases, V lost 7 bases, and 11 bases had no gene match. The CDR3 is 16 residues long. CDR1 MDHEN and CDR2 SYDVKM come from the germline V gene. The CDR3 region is CASTSLAGVSADTQYF. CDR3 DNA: TGTGCCAGCACCTCCCTAGCGGGAGTATCGGCAGATACGCAGTATTTT. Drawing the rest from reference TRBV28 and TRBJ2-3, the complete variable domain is DVKVTQSSRYLVKRTGEKVFLECVQDMDHENMFWYRQDPGLGLRLIYFSYDVKMKEKGDIPEGYSVSREKKERFSLILESASTNQTSMYLCASTSLAGVSADTQYFGPGTRLTVL.

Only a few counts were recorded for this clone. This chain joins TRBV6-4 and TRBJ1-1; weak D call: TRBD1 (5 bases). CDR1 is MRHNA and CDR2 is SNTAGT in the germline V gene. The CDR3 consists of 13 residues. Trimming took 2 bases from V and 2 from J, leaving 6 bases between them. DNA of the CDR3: TGTGCCAGCAGTGACGGGGCTAACACTGAAGCTTTCTTT. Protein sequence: CASSDGANTEAFF.

CDR3 amino acids: CASSLTGAYNSPLHF. The CDR3 region has the DNA TGTGCCAGCAGTTTGACAGGGGCCTATAATTCACCCCTCCACTTT. The J gene is TRBJ1-6, the V gene TRBV5-4, with 8 nucleotides matching TRBD1. Germline V gene sequence: CDR1 SGHNT, CDR2 YYREEE (reference sequence). V was pared by 5 bases and J by 2 bases, with 3 bases of the junction left unmatched. The CDR3 is made up of 15 amino acids.